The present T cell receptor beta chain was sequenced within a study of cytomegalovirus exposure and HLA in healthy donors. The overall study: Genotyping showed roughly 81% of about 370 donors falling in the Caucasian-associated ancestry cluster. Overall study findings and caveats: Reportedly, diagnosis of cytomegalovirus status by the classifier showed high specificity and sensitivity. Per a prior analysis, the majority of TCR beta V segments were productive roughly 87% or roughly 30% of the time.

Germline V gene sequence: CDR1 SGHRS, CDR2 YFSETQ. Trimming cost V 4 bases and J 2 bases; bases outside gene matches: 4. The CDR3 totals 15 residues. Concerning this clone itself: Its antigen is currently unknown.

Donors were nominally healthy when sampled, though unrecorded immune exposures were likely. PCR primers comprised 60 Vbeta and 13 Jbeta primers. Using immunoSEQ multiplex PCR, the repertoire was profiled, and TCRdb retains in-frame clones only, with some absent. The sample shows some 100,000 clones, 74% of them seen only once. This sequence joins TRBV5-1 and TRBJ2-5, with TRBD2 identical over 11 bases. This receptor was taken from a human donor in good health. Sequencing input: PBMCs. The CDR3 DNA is TGCGCCAGCAGCGGAAGACTAGCGGGGCAAGAGACCCAGTACTTC. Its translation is CASSGRLAGQETQYF.